The present T cell receptor (beta chain) was sequenced within a study of PD-1 blockade in classical Hodgkin lymphoma. Findings and caveats of the study: Exclusion was applied to patients who started nivolumab under 1 year after ASCT. When set against healthy donors, newly diagnosed patients were reported to show lower baseline TCR diversity. At C4D1, TCR diversity had climbed significantly for CD4+ cells, though not for CD8+ cells. It was among complete responders that baseline diversity resembled that of newly diagnosed patients.

About this clone itself: The antigen is undetermined.

All patients experienced relapse after autologous stem cell transplantation, and brentuximab vedotin exposure was variable. Sequencing used immunoSEQ multiplex PCR; TCRdb keeps in-frame clones, though not all of them. The sample carries nearly 100,000 clones, approximately 80% recorded once. The V gene lost 5 bases and the J gene lost 6 bases, with 10 bases spanning the gap. The germline CDR1 and CDR2 sequences are MNHNS and SASEGT. This CDR3 has 13 residues. This clonotype originated in a human donor with classical Hodgkin lymphoma. The chain links TRBV6-1 to TRBJ2-2; D is undetermined. Material: peripheral blood mononuclear cells (PBMCs), obtained at baseline. The CDR3 DNA follows: TGTGCCAGCAGTCCCCGGCCGGCCGGGGAGCTGTTTTTT. Its translation is CASSPRPAGELFF.